The T cell receptor beta chain under discussion was sequenced for a study of shared clonotypes between healthy human individuals. Study conclusions and caveats: Non-shared clonotypes were found to have lower generation probabilities than the clonotypes that were shared by all four of the sorted-subset donors.

Nashville, Tennessee was home to all donors, each a Caucasian adult. With respect to this clone: What it binds is unknown.

Germline trimming cut 4 bases from V and 4 bases from J; bases unmatched to any gene: 8. Germline V lookup: CDR1 SGHRS, CDR2 YFSETQ. The CDR3 totals 15 residues. This table comes from immunoSEQ multiplex PCR, and its TCRdb copy is limited to in-frame clones, with some not included. The table has over a million clones, around three quarters seen once. The chain combines TRBV5-1 with TRBJ1-1; TRBD1 matches 9 bases. This receptor was taken from a man between 18 and 35 years old in good health. Some clones in this sample may be carry-over from other donors' samples. The sequencing sample was made of memory CD4+ T cells from PBMCs. Indicated subset: CD45RA-negative fraction. This CDR3 reads CASSLPTGGSTEAFF. Here the CDR3 DNA reads TGCGCCAGCAGCCTCCCGACAGGGGGTAGCACTGAAGCTTTCTTT.